The 8 T cell receptor beta chains presented below share a single source sample, sequenced in a study of tumour-infiltrating T cells in Burkitt lymphoma. The method was immunoSEQ multiplex PCR; TCRdb's version includes in-frame clones alone and lacks a portion of them. Seen here are more than 40,000 clones, 30% to 40% observed once, and the top ten hold around 3%. The sequenced sample consisted of tumor tissue. All receptors come from a human donor with Burkitt lymphoma.

The chain combines TRBV25-1 with TRBJ1-2; maybe TRBD1 (5 bases). This CDR3 comprises 11 residues. Per the germline V gene, CDR1 is MGHDK and CDR2 is SYGVNS. V was cut by 6 bases and J by 4 bases, with 6 bases left in between. Here the CDR3 reads CASSGGYGYTF. CDR3 bases: TGTGCCAGCAGCGGGGGCTATGGCTACACCTTC.

This clone was seen only a few times. This chain connects TRBV18 to TRBJ2-1; 7 nucleotides align to TRBD2. Germline V CDR1 and CDR2: KGHSH, LQKENI. The V segment lost 2 bases and the J segment 8 bases; nucleotides outside the gene matches: 9. CDR3 length equals 15 residues. CDR3: CASSPNHAGEDEQFF. The CDR3 coding sequence is TGTGCCAGCTCACCAAACCACGCGGGGGAGGATGAGCAGTTCTTC.

A few counts support this clone. V is TRBV5-1 and J is TRBJ1-2, with D tentatively TRBD1 (5 bases). There are 13 residues in the CDR3. Trimming removed 0 bases from V and 8 bases from J, with 11 bases in between. Germline CDR1 and CDR2: SGHRS and YFSETQ. CDR3 nucleotide sequence: TGCGCCAGCAGCTTGGGCGGGGCTCAAGGCTACACCTTC. Translating it yields CASSLGGAQGYTF.

This clone has a handful of counts. The chain uses TRBV5-1 and TRBJ2-5; perhaps TRBD2 as D (6 bases). CDR1 and CDR2 from the germline V gene are SGHRS and YFSETQ. The V end lost 1 base, the J end lost 4 bases, and 14 bases lay between the germline ends. The CDR3 runs to 15 residues. CDR3 in DNA: TGCGCCAGCAGCTTGTTTGGGGGGACCGGAGAGACCCAGTACTTC. Its protein is CASSLFGGTGETQYF.

This chain uses TRBV6-6 with TRBJ2-1, with D possibly being TRBD2 (6 bases). With 5 bases removed from V and 9 bases from J, the gap between germline ends came to 20 bases. This CDR3 has 15 amino acids. Germline values: CDR1 MNHNY, CDR2 SVGAGI (reference sequence). CDR3: CASSKSASAGFEQFF. Written as DNA, the CDR3 is TGTGCCAGCAGTAAATCGGCTTCAGCGGGTTTTGAGCAGTTCTTC.

This clone was seen only a few times. The V and J genes are TRBV6-4 and TRBJ1-1; perhaps TRBD1 as D (5 bases). CDR3 length: 13 amino acids. V was clipped by 0 bases and J by 9 bases, with 11 bases between them. CDR1 and CDR2 (germline): MRHNA, SNTAGT. CDR3 region: CASSDSWGTQAFF. CDR3 in DNA: TGTGCCAGCAGTGACTCTTGGGGGACCCAAGCTTTCTTT.

The V and J genes are TRBV6-5 and TRBJ1-6; D is possibly TRBD1 (5 bases). CDR1 and CDR2 from the germline V gene are MNHEY and SVGAGI. This CDR3 has 14 residues. The ends were cut back, 7 bases at V and 7 bases at J, with 14 bases in the middle. CDR3 sequence (DNA): TGTGCCAGCACCCAATGGGACGGGAATTCACCCCTCCACTTT. This gives the protein CASTQWDGNSPLHF.

The chain recombines TRBV6-5 with TRBJ2-5; no firm D call. This CDR3 has 11 residues. Germline CDR1 is MNHEY and CDR2 is SVGAGI. Trimming cost V 2 bases and J 5 bases, with 3 bases left between them. In nucleotides, the CDR3 is TGTGCCAGCAGTTACGGGGAGACCCAGTACTTC. Protein product: CASSYGETQYF.